The sequence of this T cell receptor (beta chain) was determined in a study of cytomegalovirus exposure and HLA in healthy donors. For the study at large: The 90 to 150 validation repertoires, a later analysis reported, used the same platform as the 666 first-cohort repertoires.

The CDR3 length is 15 residues. Germline-derived CDR1 and CDR2 are SGDLS and YYNGEE. J gave up 1 base and V 2 bases, and 6 bases lay outside the gene matches. The protocol was immunoSEQ multiplex PCR, while the TCRdb copy is restricted to in-frame clones and leaves out a portion. The sample shows 150,000 to 180,000 clones, about 86% of them seen only once. The chain combines TRBV9 with TRBJ2-7; 7 nucleotides align to TRBD2. This sequence originates from a human donor in good health. Sequenced material: PBMCs. The CDR3 DNA follows: TGTGCCAGCAGCGTTGTAAGCGGGGCTTCCTACGAGCAGTACTTC. It specifies CASSVVSGASYEQYF.